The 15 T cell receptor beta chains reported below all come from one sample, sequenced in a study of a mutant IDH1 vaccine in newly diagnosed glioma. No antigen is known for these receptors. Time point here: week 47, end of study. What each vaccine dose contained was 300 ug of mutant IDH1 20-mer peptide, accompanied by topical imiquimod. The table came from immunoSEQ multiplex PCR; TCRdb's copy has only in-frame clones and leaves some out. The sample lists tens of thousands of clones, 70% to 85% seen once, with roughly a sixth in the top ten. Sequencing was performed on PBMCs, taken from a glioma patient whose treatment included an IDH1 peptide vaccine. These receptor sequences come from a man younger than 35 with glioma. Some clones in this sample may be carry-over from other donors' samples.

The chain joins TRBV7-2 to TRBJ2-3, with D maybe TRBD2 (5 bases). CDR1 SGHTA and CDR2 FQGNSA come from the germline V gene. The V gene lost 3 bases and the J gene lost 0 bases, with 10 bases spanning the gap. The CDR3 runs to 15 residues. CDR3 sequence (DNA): TGTGCCAGCAGCTTGGGTCGCGGGAGCACAGATACGCAGTATTTT. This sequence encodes CASSLGRGSTDTQYF.

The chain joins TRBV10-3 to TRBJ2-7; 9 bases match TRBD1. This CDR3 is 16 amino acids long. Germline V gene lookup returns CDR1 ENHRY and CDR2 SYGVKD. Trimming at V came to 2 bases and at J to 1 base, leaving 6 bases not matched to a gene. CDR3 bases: TGTGCCATCAGTGAGGCGGACAGGGGAGTGTCCTACGAGCAGTACTTC. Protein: CAISEADRGVSYEQYF.

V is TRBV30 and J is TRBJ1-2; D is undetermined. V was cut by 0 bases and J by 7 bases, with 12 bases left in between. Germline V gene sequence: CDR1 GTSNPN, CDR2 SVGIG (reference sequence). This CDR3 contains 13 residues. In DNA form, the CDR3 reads TGTGCCTGGAGTGTAATGGTGATAGGTGGCTACACCTTC. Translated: CAWSVMVIGGYTF.

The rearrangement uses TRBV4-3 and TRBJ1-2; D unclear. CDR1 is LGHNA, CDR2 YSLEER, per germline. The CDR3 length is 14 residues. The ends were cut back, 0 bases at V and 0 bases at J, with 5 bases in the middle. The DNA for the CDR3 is TGCGCCAGCAGCCAAGATTGGGCTAACTATGGCTACACCTTC. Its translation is CASSQDWANYGYTF.

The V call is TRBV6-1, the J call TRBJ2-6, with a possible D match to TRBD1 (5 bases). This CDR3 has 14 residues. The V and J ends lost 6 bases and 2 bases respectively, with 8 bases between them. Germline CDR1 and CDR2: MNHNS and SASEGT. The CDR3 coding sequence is TGTGCCAGCAGCCTCAGGGCTGGGGCCAACGTCCTGACTTTC. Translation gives CASSLRAGANVLTF.

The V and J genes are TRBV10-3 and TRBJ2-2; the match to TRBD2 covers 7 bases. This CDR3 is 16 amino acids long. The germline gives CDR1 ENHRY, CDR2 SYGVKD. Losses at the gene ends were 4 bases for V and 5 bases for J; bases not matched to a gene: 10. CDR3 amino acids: CAISGPGLGRTGELFF. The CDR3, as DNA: TGTGCCATCAGTGGGCCCGGACTAGGGCGGACCGGGGAGCTGTTTTTT.

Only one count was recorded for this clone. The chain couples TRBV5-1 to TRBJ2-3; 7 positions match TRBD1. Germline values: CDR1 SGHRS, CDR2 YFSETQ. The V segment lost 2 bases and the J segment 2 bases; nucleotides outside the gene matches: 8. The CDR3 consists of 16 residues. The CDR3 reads CASSLTGARYTDTQYF. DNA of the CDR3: TGCGCCAGCAGCTTAACAGGGGCGAGGTACACAGATACGCAGTATTTT.

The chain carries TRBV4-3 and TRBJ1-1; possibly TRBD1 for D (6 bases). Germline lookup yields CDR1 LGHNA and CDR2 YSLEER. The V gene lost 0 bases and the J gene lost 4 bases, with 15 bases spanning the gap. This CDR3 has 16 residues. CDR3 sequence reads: CASSQDRGGFSTEAFF. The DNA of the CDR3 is TGCGCCAGCAGCCAAGATAGGGGGGGTTTTAGCACTGAAGCTTTCTTT.

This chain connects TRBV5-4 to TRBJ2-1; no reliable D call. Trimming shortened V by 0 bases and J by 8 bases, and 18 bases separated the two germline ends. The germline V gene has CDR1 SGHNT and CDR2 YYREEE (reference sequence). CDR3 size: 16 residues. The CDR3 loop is CASSLALTPAWDEQFF. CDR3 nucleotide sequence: TGTGCCAGCAGCTTGGCCCTGACACCGGCCTGGGATGAGCAGTTCTTC.

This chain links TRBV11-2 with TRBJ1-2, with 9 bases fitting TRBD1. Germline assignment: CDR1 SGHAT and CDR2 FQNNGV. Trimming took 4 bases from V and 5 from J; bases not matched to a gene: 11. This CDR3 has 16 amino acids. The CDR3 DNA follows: TGTGCCAGCAGCTCACCCGACGGGGACAGGGCTTATGGCTACACCTTC. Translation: CASSSPDGDRAYGYTF.

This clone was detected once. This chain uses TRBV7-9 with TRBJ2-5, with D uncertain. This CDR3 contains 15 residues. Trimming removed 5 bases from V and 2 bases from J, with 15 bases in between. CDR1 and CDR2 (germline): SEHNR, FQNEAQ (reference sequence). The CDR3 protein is CASSGDVVQQETQYF. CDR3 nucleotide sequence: TGTGCCAGCAGCGGAGACGTAGTACAACAAGAGACCCAGTACTTC.

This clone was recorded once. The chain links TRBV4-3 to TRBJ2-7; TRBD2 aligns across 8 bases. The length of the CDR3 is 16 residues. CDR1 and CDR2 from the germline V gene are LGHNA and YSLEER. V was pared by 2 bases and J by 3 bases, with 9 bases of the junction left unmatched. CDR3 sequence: CASSQSLVAGNYEQYF. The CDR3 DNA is TGCGCCAGCAGCCAAAGTCTGGTAGCGGGGAACTACGAGCAGTACTTC.

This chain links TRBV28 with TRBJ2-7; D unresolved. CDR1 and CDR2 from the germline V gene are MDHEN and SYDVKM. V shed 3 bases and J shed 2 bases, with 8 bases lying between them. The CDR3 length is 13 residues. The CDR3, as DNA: TGTGCCAGCAGTTTCGGCAAAACCTACGAGCAGTACTTC. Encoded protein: CASSFGKTYEQYF.

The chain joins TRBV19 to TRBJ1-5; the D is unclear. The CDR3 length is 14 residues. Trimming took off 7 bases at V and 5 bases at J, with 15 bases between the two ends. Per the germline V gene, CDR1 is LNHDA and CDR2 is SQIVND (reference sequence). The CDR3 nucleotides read TGTGCCAGTACGCGGACCTTAGGAGATCAGCCCCAGCATTTT. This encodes CASTRTLGDQPQHF.

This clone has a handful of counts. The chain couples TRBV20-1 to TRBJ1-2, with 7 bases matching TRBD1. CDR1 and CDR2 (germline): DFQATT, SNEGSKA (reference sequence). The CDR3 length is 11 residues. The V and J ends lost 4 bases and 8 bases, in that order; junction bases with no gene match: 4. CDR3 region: CSAKTGQGYTF. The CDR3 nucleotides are TGCAGTGCTAAGACAGGGCAAGGCTACACCTTC.